The T cell receptor (beta chain) under discussion was sequenced for a study of blood T cell repertoires in COVID-19. On the study more broadly: From T cells, B-cell-depleted T cells, or PBMCs came the material, which was cDNA or gDNA.

V dropped 4 bases and J dropped 5 bases, with 9 bases sitting between them. The CDR3 is made up of 12 amino acids. The germline V gene has CDR1 SGHRS and CDR2 YFSETQ. Generated by immunoSEQ multiplex PCR, the TCRdb table keeps only in-frame clones and is missing some. The table lists under 50,000 clones, just over 90% of them singletons, with roughly 0.99% in the top ten. Seattle-derived patients entered the study during active infection and were followed longitudinally. The rearrangement joins TRBV5-1 to TRBJ1-2, with D hard to call. Input material: peripheral blood. The TCR originated in a man aged 55-75 years with COVID-19, enrolled during active disease. As DNA, the CDR3 is TGCGCCAGCAGCGGCGGATTGTATGGCTACACCTTC. Translated, it gives CASSGGLYGYTF.